Shown below are 16 T cell receptor beta chains from a single sample sequenced in a study of Tregs in tolerant kidney transplant recipients. The nonmyeloablative bone marrow transplants came from related graft donors, with transient mixed chimerism. Clones were sequenced by immunoSEQ multiplex PCR, and TCRdb holds only the in-frame ones, with some missing. The sample holds tens of thousands of clones, approximately 93% seen once. The source was CD4+ T cells from blood (PBMCs), collected 12 months after the transplant. These receptors originate from a human patient who received a combined kidney and bone marrow transplant. A subset of T cells may come from the graft donor.

The rearrangement links TRBV11-3 to TRBJ2-3; 11 nucleotides align to TRBD2. CDR1 SGHNT and CDR2 YENEEA come from the germline V gene. The length of the CDR3 is 15 residues. Trimming cost V 1 base and J 7 bases; bases outside gene matches: 4. The CDR3 reads CASSLGTSGPNTQYF. As DNA, the CDR3 is TGTGCCAGCAGCTTAGGGACTAGCGGGCCGAATACGCAGTATTTT.

V gene TRBV7-2 combines with J gene TRBJ2-7; no definite D call. Trimming removed 1 base at V and 1 base at J, with 11 bases between. This CDR3 region has 15 residues. Germline V lookup: CDR1 SGHTA, CDR2 FQGNSA. The CDR3 sequence is CASSLVSQKSYEQYF. CDR3 nucleotide sequence: TGTGCCAGCAGCTTAGTTTCCCAAAAATCCTACGAGCAGTACTTC.

The V call is TRBV19, the J call TRBJ2-7; 8 bases align to TRBD1. The J segment lost 1 base and the V segment lost 9 bases, leaving 8 bases of the junction unmatched. CDR3 length: 14 residues. Germline V gene lookup returns CDR1 LNHDA and CDR2 SQIVND (reference sequence). The CDR3 nucleotides read TGTGCCAGCTCCCCGGACAGGGTTTCCTACGAGCAGTACTTC. This sequence encodes CASSPDRVSYEQYF. The variable domain in full, completed from reference TRBV19 and TRBJ2-7, reads DGGITQSPKYLFRKEGQNVTLSCEQNLNHDAMYWYRQDPGQGLRLIYYSQIVNDFQKGDIAEGYSVSREKKESFPLTVTSAQKNPTAFYLCASSPDRVSYEQYFGPGTRLTVT.

The chain carries TRBV5-4 and TRBJ2-3; 14 bases align to TRBD2. Germline CDR1 SGHNT, CDR2 YYREEE (reference sequence). V lost 3 bases, J lost 4 bases, and 1 base stayed unmatched. The CDR3 covers 15 residues. DNA for the CDR3: TGTGCCAGCAGCTGGGGACTAGCGGGAGCAGATACGCAGTATTTT. Translating it yields CASSWGLAGADTQYF. Complete variable domain (other parts from reference TRBV5-4 and TRBJ2-3): ETGVTQSPTHLIKTRGQQVTLRCSSQSGHNTVSWYQQALGQGPQFIFQYYREEENGRGNFPPRFSGLQFPNYSSELNVNALELDDSALYLCASSWGLAGADTQYFGPGTRLTVL.

The J gene is TRBJ2-3, the V gene TRBV4-1, with D possibly matching TRBD2 (6 bases). Germline V gene lookup returns CDR1 MGHRA and CDR2 YSYEKL. CDR3 length equals 15 residues. V gave up 4 bases and J gave up 4 bases, with 15 bases separating them. The CDR3, as DNA: TGCGCCAGCAGCCGCGGGGCCCTCCGGCCAGATACGCAGTATTTT. This codes for CASSRGALRPDTQYF.

The CDR3 region has the DNA TGTGCCAGCAGTGAATTAGCGGGGAAGTACGAGCAGTACTTC. Protein sequence: CASSELAGKYEQYF. The V call is TRBV6-1, the J call TRBJ2-7, with TRBD2 matching 8 bases. The germline V gene encodes CDR1 MNHNS and CDR2 SASEGT. This CDR3 region has 14 residues. The trim removed 2 bases at V and 4 bases at J, leaving 4 bases unmatched.

This clone has only one observation. The J gene is TRBJ2-1, the V gene TRBV6-1; TRBD2 agrees at 13 bases. This CDR3 spans 17 amino acids. Per the germline V gene, CDR1 is MNHNS and CDR2 is SASEGT. The junction had 10 bases not matched to a gene; V was cut back by 4 bases and J by 7 bases. The CDR3 sequence is CASSAIMGLAGFNEQFF. The DNA of the CDR3 is TGTGCCAGCAGTGCTATTATGGGACTAGCGGGATTTAATGAGCAGTTCTTC.

The rearrangement uses TRBV19 and TRBJ2-1, with TRBD2 matching 13 bases. Per germline, CDR1 LNHDA and CDR2 SQIVND (reference sequence). V was pared by 7 bases and J by 7 bases, with 4 bases of the junction left unmatched. This CDR3 spans 14 amino acids. CDR3 amino acids: CASTTSGRRNEQFF. CDR3 nucleotide sequence: TGTGCCAGTACGACTAGCGGGAGGCGGAATGAGCAGTTCTTC.

J is TRBJ2-5 and V is TRBV7-2; TRBD2 matches 7 bases. Germline CDR1 is SGHTA and CDR2 is FQGNSA. The CDR3 is made up of 16 amino acids. V was pared by 2 bases and J by 4 bases, with 10 bases of the junction left unmatched. The CDR3 loop is CASSLWGGAMGETQYF. For the CDR3, the DNA is TGTGCCAGCAGCTTATGGGGGGGTGCTATGGGAGAGACCCAGTACTTC.

This chain uses TRBV5-6 with TRBJ1-4, with TRBD1 identical over 8 bases. The germline V gene has CDR1 SGHDT and CDR2 YYEEEE. V gave up 4 bases and J gave up 5 bases; unmatched junction bases: 7. The CDR3 runs to 15 residues. CDR3: CASSPTRTGNEKLFF. The DNA for the CDR3 is TGTGCCAGCAGCCCCACCCGGACAGGGAATGAAAAACTGTTTTTT. The variable domain in full, with the rest retrieved from reference TRBV5-6 and TRBJ1-4, is DAGVTQSPTHLIKTRGQQVTLRCSPKSGHDTVSWYQQALGQGPQFIFQYYEEEERQRGNFPDRFSGHQFPNYSSELNVNALLLGDSALYLCASSPTRTGNEKLFFGSGTQLSVL.

V is TRBV19 and J is TRBJ1-5, with D possibly TRBD1 on 5 matching bases. This CDR3 region has 16 residues. V was clipped by 5 bases and J by 4 bases, with 18 bases between them. CDR1 and CDR2 (germline): LNHDA, SQIVND (reference sequence). In DNA form, the CDR3 reads TGTGCCAGTAGTGGTGGGGCGGTGGCTCCAAATCAGCCCCAGCATTTT. It translates to CASSGGAVAPNQPQHF.

This chain joins TRBV20-1 and TRBJ1-5, with 7 nucleotides matching TRBD1. Per germline, CDR1 DFQATT and CDR2 SNEGSKA (reference sequence). The V gene end was trimmed by 3 bases and the J gene end by 10 bases; junction bases not matched to a gene: 3. This CDR3 contains 11 residues. In DNA form, the CDR3 reads TGCAGTGCTAGGACAGGGTTACCCCAGCATTTT. It translates to CSARTGLPQHF.

V usage is TRBV7-6 and J usage is TRBJ1-2, with 8 bases fitting TRBD1. The CDR3 contains 13 residues. The germline CDR1 and CDR2 sequences are SGHVS and FNYEAQ. Germline trimming cut 5 bases from V and 7 bases from J; bases unmatched to any gene: 6. CDR3 region: CASSPPGGAGYTF. CDR3 DNA: TGTGCCAGCAGCCCACCAGGGGGCGCTGGCTACACCTTC.

The chain recombines TRBV19 with TRBJ2-3; maybe TRBD1 (5 bases). Germline-derived CDR1 and CDR2 are LNHDA and SQIVND (reference sequence). The CDR3 totals 13 residues. Trimming pared 9 bases from V and 2 bases from J, leaving 12 bases between. In DNA form, the CDR3 reads TGTGCCAGCCGGGCAGGGCCCACAGATACGCAGTATTTT. Its translation is CASRAGPTDTQYF.

This clone was found once. The chain recombines TRBV11-2 with TRBJ1-5, with a tentative D call TRBD1 (5 bases). CDR1 is SGHAT and CDR2 is FQNNGV in the germline V gene. The CDR3 loop spans 14 amino acids. Trimming shortened V by 1 base and J by 7 bases, and 11 bases separated the two germline ends. The CDR3 bases are TGTGCCAGCAGCTTAGGGGGGGGAGGACAGCCCCAGCATTTT. Translated: CASSLGGGGQPQHF.

V usage is TRBV6-1 and J usage is TRBJ2-2, with TRBD1 identical over 8 bases. The CDR3 consists of 14 residues. With V trimmed by 2 bases and J by 6 bases, 2 bases remained unmatched. Germline-derived CDR1 and CDR2 are MNHNS and SASEGT. The CDR3 sequence is CASSERQGPGELFF. DNA of the CDR3: TGTGCCAGCAGTGAACGACAGGGGCCCGGGGAGCTGTTTTTT.